The 24 T cell receptor beta chains below were found in one sample sequenced in a study of shared T cell receptors in the human thymus. The repertoire was sequenced with immunoSEQ multiplex PCR; TCRdb's copy has only in-frame clones and lacks some. Of 500,000 to 850,000 clones in the sample, around 87% were seen once. Separately, the same data were catalogued under a study of human thymus T cells.

Sample: thymocytes. These receptor sequences come from a boy younger than two with a congenital heart defect.

The chain joins TRBV7-6 to TRBJ2-3, with D perhaps matching TRBD1 (6 bases). V gave up 5 bases and J gave up 2 bases, with 14 bases separating them. The germline V gene encodes CDR1 SGHVS and CDR2 FNYEAQ. The CDR3 has 15 amino acids. The CDR3 DNA reads as TGTGCCAGCAGCCTCTTGGACAGAAACACAGATACGCAGTATTTT. It yields the protein CASSLLDRNTDTQYF.

The DNA for the CDR3 is TGTGCCAGCAACCCGGGCAGGGGACAGGCCTATGAGCCCCAGCATTTT. Amino acid sequence: CASNPGRGQAYEPQHF. The rearrangement joins TRBV28 to TRBJ1-5; 8 nucleotides line up with TRBD1. The V and J ends lost 7 bases and 8 bases, in that order; junction bases with no gene match: 16. This CDR3 is 16 amino acids long. Germline values: CDR1 MDHEN, CDR2 SYDVKM.

The J gene is TRBJ1-1, the V gene TRBV4-3; TRBD1 matches 7 bases. This CDR3 region has 16 residues. CDR1 LGHNA and CDR2 YSLEER come from the germline V gene. J was trimmed by 1 base and V by 0 bases; bases with no gene match: 5. CDR3 coding DNA: TGCGCCAGCAGCCAAGATAGGGGGCGGGGGAACACTGAAGCTTTCTTT. Amino acid sequence: CASSQDRGRGNTEAFF.

This clone has only one observation. The V and J genes are TRBV27 and TRBJ2-7; tentative D call: TRBD1 (6 bases). Germline lookup yields CDR1 MNHEY and CDR2 SMNVEV (reference sequence). CDR3 length: 13 amino acids. V was pared by 6 bases and J by 5 bases, with 14 bases between. The CDR3 spells CASSPVTGNEQYF. CDR3 coding DNA: TGTGCCAGCAGCCCCGTCACAGGGAACGAGCAGTACTTC.

The table lists this clone with a count of one. CDR3 loop: CASSHDQGSDGYTF. CDR3 in DNA: TGTGCCAGCAGTCACGATCAGGGGTCTGATGGCTACACCTTC. The gene calls are TRBV6-4 and TRBJ1-2, with D tentatively TRBD1 (6 bases). The germline V and J ends were trimmed by 5 bases and 6 bases, with 16 bases remaining between them. The CDR3 covers 14 residues. Germline-derived CDR1 and CDR2 are MRHNA and SNTAGT.

The chain links TRBV19 to TRBJ2-1, with D tentatively TRBD2 (6 bases). Germline V gene lookup returns CDR1 LNHDA and CDR2 SQIVND (reference sequence). The CDR3 covers 16 residues. V lost 4 bases and J 6 bases, leaving 19 bases between the germline ends. CDR3 DNA sequence: TGTGCCAGTAGTACCCCTAGGACTACGATTATCAATGAGCAGTTCTTC. Amino acids: CASSTPRTTIINEQFF.

The chain combines TRBV4-1 with TRBJ2-5, with 8 bases lining up with TRBD2. CDR3 size: 12 residues. Germline CDR1 and CDR2: MGHRA and YSYEKL. V dropped 8 bases and J dropped 7; count of bases not matched to a gene: 6. The CDR3 DNA follows: TGCGCCAGCGTCCCGGGGGGGTTGACCCAGTACTTC. Its translation is CASVPGGLTQYF.

The genes are TRBV12-5 and TRBJ2-1; 12 bases align to TRBD2. V shed 4 bases and J 13 bases; nucleotides not matched to a gene: 5. Germline V gene data show CDR1 as LGHNT and CDR2 as FRNRAP. This CDR3 contains 13 residues. CDR3: CASGSRLAGAQFF. Here the CDR3 DNA reads TGTGCTAGTGGTTCCCGACTAGCGGGGGCCCAGTTCTTC.

This clone was detected only once. This chain uses TRBV5-5 with TRBJ2-7; tentatively, D is TRBD1 (7 bases). The CDR3 loop spans 16 amino acids. The germline V and J ends were trimmed by 1 base and 0 bases, with 14 bases remaining between them. Germline V lookup: CDR1 SGHKS, CDR2 YYEKEE (reference sequence). The CDR3 region is CASSLRTGGTSYEQYF. The CDR3 nucleotides read TGTGCCAGCAGCTTGAGGACAGGAGGGACCTCCTACGAGCAGTACTTC.

The chain combines TRBV30 with TRBJ1-1; 12 bases agree with TRBD1. Germline assignment: CDR1 GTSNPN and CDR2 SVGIG (reference sequence). The V and J ends lost 1 base and 6 bases, in that order; junction bases with no gene match: 18. There are 19 residues in the CDR3. This CDR3 is CAWSAQGQGAIPAGAEAFF. CDR3 nucleotide sequence: TGTGCCTGGAGTGCCCAGGGACAGGGGGCAATTCCCGCCGGGGCTGAAGCTTTCTTT.

This clone was recorded a few times. The gene calls are TRBV7-6 and TRBJ1-5; 9 nucleotides match TRBD1. The CDR3 is 14 residues long. The V gene end was trimmed by 5 bases and the J gene end by 9 bases; junction bases not matched to a gene: 8. The germline CDR1 and CDR2 sequences are SGHVS and FNYEAQ. CDR3 amino acids: CASSPTGGSWPQHF. The CDR3 DNA reads TGTGCCAGCAGCCCCACAGGGGGCAGCTGGCCCCAGCATTTT.

V is TRBV27 and J is TRBJ1-6; 7 nucleotides agree with TRBD1. Trimming cost V 2 bases and J 8 bases; bases outside gene matches: 6. Germline lookup yields CDR1 MNHEY and CDR2 SMNVEV (reference sequence). This CDR3 is built from 15 residues. CDR3 nucleotide sequence: TGTGCCAGCAGTTTAGACAGGGCTAGCGATTCACCCCTCCACTTT. The encoded protein is CASSLDRASDSPLHF.

J is TRBJ2-2 and V is TRBV10-3; weak D call: TRBD1 (6 bases). The CDR3 sequence is 13 residues long. Per germline, CDR1 ENHRY and CDR2 SYGVKD. Trimming removed 7 bases at V and 1 base at J, with 7 bases between. CDR3 amino acids: CAIKTGNTGELFF. The DNA for the CDR3 is TGTGCCATCAAGACAGGGAACACCGGGGAGCTGTTTTTT.

The CDR3: CATSRAPLRETDTQYF. The CDR3, as DNA: TGTGCCACCAGCAGAGCCCCCCTCCGGGAGACAGATACGCAGTATTTT. V and J are TRBV15 and TRBJ2-3; weak D call: TRBD2 (6 bases). Germline lookup yields CDR1 LNHNV and CDR2 YYDKDF (reference sequence). This CDR3 region has 16 residues. The germline V and J ends were trimmed by 1 base and 3 bases, with 14 bases remaining between them.

The rearrangement links TRBV18 to TRBJ1-2; TRBD1 is a possible D gene (6 bases). Germline values: CDR1 KGHSH, CDR2 LQKENI. The V end lost 4 bases, the J end lost 6 bases, and 21 bases lay between the germline ends. The CDR3 totals 16 residues. The CDR3 DNA reads as TGTGCCAGCTCACTGACTCGGACAGAATGGGGTAATGGCTACACCTTC. Translating gives CASSLTRTEWGNGYTF.

This chain connects TRBV28 to TRBJ2-3; 9 bases align to TRBD2. Trimming removed 6 bases from V and 2 bases from J; junction bases left unmatched: 9. Germline V CDR1 and CDR2: MDHEN, SYDVKM. The length of the CDR3 is 16 residues. CDR3 coding DNA: TGTGCCAGCAGCTCTTTAAAGCGGGAGGACACAGATACGCAGTATTTT. It yields the protein CASSSLKREDTDTQYF.

This clone has more than one count but fewer than ten. The rearrangement links TRBV27 to TRBJ2-7; 14 bases are shared with TRBD2. This CDR3 region has 21 residues. CDR1 is MNHEY, CDR2 SMNVEV, per germline (reference sequence). After removal of 4 bases from V and 7 bases from J, the junction contained 24 bases not matched to a gene. CDR3 nucleotide sequence: TGTGCCAGCAGTTCTACGAACGGGACTAGCGGGAGACGGGACGAGTTTGTAGAGCAGTACTTC. It translates to CASSSTNGTSGRRDEFVEQYF.

This chain links TRBV28 with TRBJ2-7; possibly TRBD2 for D (6 bases). The ends were cut back, 6 bases at V and 0 bases at J, with 12 bases in the middle. Germline V gives CDR1 MDHEN, CDR2 SYDVKM. This CDR3 is built from 14 residues. The CDR3 bases are TGTGCCAGCAGCCCGGGGGACGCCTCCTACGAGCAGTACTTC. Translation: CASSPGDASYEQYF.

The chain couples TRBV28 to TRBJ2-7; 16 nucleotides line up with TRBD2. The CDR3 runs 20 residues. V lost 5 bases, J lost 3 bases, and 16 bases stayed unmatched. Germline V CDR1 and CDR2: MDHEN, SYDVKM. The CDR3 region is CASSTPVGLAGGVWVYEQYF. The CDR3 DNA sequence: TGTGCCAGCAGTACCCCAGTGGGACTAGCGGGGGGGGTTTGGGTCTACGAGCAGTACTTC.

This chain connects TRBV7-9 to TRBJ2-7, with D perhaps TRBD1 (6 bases). The V end was cut by 3 bases, the J end by 1 base, with 13 bases between. The CDR3 sequence is 15 residues long. Germline V gene data show CDR1 as SEHNR and CDR2 as FQNEAQ (reference sequence). The CDR3 DNA reads TGTGCCAGCAGCTTGGGTGGGGGCCAGTCCTACGAGCAGTACTTC. Translating it yields CASSLGGGQSYEQYF.

Written as DNA, the CDR3 is TGTGCCAGCAGTCCATTCCGGGACAGAGATGGCTACACCTTC. Translated, it gives CASSPFRDRDGYTF. V is TRBV27 and J is TRBJ1-2, with TRBD1 matching over 7 bases. CDR1 and CDR2 (germline): MNHEY, SMNVEV (reference sequence). V dropped 5 bases and J dropped 6; count of bases not matched to a gene: 9. The CDR3 length is 14 residues.

The chain joins TRBV11-2 to TRBJ2-2; TRBD2 agrees at 11 bases. The CDR3 sequence is 16 residues long. Looked up from germline, CDR1 is SGHAT and CDR2 is FQNNGV. With 5 bases clipped from V and 4 bases from J, the junction kept 6 bases outside the gene matches. CDR3 in amino acids: CASSHRLAGLTGELFF. The DNA for the CDR3 is TGTGCCAGCAGCCATCGACTAGCGGGGCTCACCGGGGAGCTGTTTTTT.

This clone was recorded once. The J gene is TRBJ2-1, the V gene TRBV5-1; D call uncertain. The CDR3 loop spans 13 amino acids. CDR1 and CDR2 (germline): SGHRS, YFSETQ. Trimming took 1 base from V and 2 from J, leaving 4 bases between them. CDR3 region: CASSLRAYNEQFF. Written as DNA, the CDR3 is TGCGCCAGCAGCTTGCGGGCCTACAATGAGCAGTTCTTC.

The V gene is TRBV29-1, the J gene TRBJ2-7; 8 nucleotides agree with TRBD1. The trim removed 6 bases at V and 4 bases at J, leaving 5 bases unmatched. Per the germline V gene, CDR1 is SQVTM and CDR2 is ANQGSEA. This CDR3 is built from 12 residues. DNA for the CDR3: TGCAGCGTCCAGGGGGCATGGTACGAGCAGTACTTC. Its protein is CSVQGAWYEQYF.